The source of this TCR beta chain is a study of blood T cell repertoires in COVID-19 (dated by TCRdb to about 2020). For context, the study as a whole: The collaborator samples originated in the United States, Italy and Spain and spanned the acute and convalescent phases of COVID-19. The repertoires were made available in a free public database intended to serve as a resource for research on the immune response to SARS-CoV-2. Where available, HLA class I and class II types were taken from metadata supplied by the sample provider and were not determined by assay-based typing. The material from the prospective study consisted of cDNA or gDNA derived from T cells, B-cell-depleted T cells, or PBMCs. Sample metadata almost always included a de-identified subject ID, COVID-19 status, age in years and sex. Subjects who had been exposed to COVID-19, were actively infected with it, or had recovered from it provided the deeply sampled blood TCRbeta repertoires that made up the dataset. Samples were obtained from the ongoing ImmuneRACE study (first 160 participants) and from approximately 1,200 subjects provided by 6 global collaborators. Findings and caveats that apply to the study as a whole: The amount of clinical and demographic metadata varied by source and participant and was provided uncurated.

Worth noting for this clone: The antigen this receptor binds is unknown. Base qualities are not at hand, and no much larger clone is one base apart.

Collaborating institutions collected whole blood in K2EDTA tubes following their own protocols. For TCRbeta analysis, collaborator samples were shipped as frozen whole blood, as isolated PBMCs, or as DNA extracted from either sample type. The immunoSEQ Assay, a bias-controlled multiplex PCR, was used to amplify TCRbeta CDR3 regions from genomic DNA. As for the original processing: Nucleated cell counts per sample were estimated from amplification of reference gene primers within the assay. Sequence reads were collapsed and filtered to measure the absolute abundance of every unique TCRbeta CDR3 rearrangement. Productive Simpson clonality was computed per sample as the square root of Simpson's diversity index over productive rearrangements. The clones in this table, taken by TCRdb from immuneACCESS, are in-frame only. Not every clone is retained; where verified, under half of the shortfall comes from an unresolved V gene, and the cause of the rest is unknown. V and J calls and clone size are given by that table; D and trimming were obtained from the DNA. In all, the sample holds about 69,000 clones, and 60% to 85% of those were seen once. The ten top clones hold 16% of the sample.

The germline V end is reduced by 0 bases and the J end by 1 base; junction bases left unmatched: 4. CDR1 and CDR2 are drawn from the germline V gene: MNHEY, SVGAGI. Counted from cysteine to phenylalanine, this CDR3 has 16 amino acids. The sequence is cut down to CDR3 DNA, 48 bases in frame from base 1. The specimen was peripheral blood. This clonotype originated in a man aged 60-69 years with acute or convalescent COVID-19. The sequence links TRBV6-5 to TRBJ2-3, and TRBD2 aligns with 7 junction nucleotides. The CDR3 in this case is CASSYSAGERTDTQYF. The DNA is TGTGCCAGCAGTTACTCGGCGGGGGAGCGCACAGATACGCAGTATTTT.